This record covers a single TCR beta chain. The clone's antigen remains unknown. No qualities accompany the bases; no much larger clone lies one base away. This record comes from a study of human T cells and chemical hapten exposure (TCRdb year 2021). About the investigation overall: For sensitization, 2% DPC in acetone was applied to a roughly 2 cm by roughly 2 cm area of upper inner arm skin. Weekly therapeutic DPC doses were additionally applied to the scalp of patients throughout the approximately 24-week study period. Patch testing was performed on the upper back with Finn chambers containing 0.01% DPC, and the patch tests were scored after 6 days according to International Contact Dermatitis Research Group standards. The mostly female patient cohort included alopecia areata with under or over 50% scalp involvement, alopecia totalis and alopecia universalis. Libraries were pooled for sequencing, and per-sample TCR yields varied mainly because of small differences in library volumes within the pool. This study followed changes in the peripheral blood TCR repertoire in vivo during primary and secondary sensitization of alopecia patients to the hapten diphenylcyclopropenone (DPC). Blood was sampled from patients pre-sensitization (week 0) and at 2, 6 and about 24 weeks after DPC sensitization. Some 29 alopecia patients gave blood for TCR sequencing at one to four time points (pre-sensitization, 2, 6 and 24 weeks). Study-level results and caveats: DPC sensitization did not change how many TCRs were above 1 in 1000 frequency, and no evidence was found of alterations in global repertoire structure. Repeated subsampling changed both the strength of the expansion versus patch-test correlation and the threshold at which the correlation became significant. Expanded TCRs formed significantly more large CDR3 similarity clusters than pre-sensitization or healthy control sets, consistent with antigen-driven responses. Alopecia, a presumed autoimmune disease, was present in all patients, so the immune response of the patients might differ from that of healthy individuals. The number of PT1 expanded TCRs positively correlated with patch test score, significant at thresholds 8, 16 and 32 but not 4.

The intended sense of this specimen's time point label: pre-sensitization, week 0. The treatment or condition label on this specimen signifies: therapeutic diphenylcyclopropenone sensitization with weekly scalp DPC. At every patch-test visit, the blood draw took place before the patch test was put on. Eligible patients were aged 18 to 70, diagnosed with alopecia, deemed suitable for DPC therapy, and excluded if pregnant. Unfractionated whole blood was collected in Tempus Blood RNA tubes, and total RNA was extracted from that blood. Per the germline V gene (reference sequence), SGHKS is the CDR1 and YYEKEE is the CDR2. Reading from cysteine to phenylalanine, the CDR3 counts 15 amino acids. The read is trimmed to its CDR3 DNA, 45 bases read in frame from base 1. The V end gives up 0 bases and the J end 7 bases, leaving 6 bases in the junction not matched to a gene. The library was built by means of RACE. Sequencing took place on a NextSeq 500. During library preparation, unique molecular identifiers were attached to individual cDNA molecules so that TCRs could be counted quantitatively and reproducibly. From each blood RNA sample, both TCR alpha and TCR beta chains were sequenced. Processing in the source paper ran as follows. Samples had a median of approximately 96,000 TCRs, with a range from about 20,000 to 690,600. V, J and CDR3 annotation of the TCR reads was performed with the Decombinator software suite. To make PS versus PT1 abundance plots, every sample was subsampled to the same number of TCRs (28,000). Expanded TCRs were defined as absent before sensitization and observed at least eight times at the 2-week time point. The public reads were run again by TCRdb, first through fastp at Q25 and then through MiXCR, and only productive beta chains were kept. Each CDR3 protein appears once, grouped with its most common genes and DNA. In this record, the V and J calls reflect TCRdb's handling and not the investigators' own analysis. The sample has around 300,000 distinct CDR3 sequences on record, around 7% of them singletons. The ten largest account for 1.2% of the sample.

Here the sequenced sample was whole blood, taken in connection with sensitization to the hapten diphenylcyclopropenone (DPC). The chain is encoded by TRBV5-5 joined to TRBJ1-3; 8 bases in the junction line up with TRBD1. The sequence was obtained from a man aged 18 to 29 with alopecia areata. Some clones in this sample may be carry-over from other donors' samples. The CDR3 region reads CASSLEDRAKNTIYF. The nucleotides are TGTGCCAGCAGCTTGGAGGACAGGGCCAAGAACACCATATATTTT.